Here is one T cell receptor beta chain with its context. This clone was found a few times. There is no known antigen for this receptor. No base qualities exist here, and no much larger clone lies one base off it. The sample is drawn from a study of blood T cell repertoires in COVID-19 (dated by TCRdb to 2020 to 2022). As for the study more broadly: Samples covering the acute and convalescent phases of COVID-19 were provided by collaborators in the United States, Italy and Spain. The material from the prospective study consisted of cDNA or gDNA derived from T cells, B-cell-depleted T cells, or PBMCs. Deeply sampled blood TCRbeta repertoires from subjects exposed to, actively infected with, or recovered from COVID-19 were included in the dataset. The repertoires were made available in a free public database intended to serve as a resource for research on the immune response to SARS-CoV-2. Samples were obtained from the ongoing ImmuneRACE study (first 160 participants) and from about 1,300 subjects provided by 6 global collaborators. A de-identified subject ID, COVID-19 status, age in years and sex were almost always included in the sample metadata. Where available, HLA class I and class II types were obtained from metadata supplied by the sample provider rather than from assay-based typing. Overall study outcomes, separate from this receptor: Clinical and demographic metadata were provided uncurated, with the amount varying by source and participant.

The collaborating institutions used their own protocols to collect whole blood in K2EDTA tubes. For TCRbeta analysis, collaborators shipped samples in one of three forms: frozen whole blood, isolated PBMCs, or DNA extracted from either of those sample types. TCRbeta CDR3 regions were amplified from genomic DNA using the immunoSEQ Assay, a bias-controlled multiplex PCR. On the authors' methods: The number of nucleated cells in each sample was estimated by amplification of reference gene primers within the assay. To quantify the absolute abundance of each unique TCRbeta CDR3 rearrangement, sequence reads were collapsed and filtered. For each sample, productive Simpson clonality was calculated as the square root of Simpson's diversity index across productive rearrangements. The table was pulled from immuneACCESS by TCRdb, which kept in-frame rearrangements only. Such tables lose some clones; where checked, under half of the loss comes from unresolved V genes, and the rest has no known cause. V and J calls and clone size follow that table, whereas D and trimming were derived from the DNA. Across this sample there are about 140,000 clones, with more than 75% seen only once. The ten largest clonotypes hold about 5.1% of the sample.

The CDR3 sequence holds 18 residues, the cysteine and phenylalanine included. Kept here is only the CDR3 DNA, which spans 54 bases and is read in frame from base 1. V ends up 4 bases short and J 3 bases short, with an unmatched junction base count of 16. Sequences LNHDA (CDR1) and SQIVND (CDR2) are obtained from the germline V gene (reference sequence). The sequence links TRBV19 to TRBJ2-5; the junction holds 8 bases that match TRBD1. Input material: peripheral blood. The source is a human donor in a cohort sampled during active COVID-19. The encoded CDR3 is CASSRTGSSPASKETQYF. DNA sequence: TGTGCCAGTAGTAGGACAGGGTCCTCCCCAGCCTCCAAAGAGACCCAGTACTTC.